Listed below are T cell receptor beta chains from one sample, sequenced in a study of B cell selection in AIRE deficiency. Clones were sequenced by immunoSEQ multiplex PCR, and TCRdb holds only the in-frame ones, with some missing. The top ten hold 0.17% of the sample, which has approximately 24,000 clones, roughly 96% seen once. The sequenced sample was CD4+CD127+ conventional T cells sorted from PBMCs. The source of these receptors is a human donor in good health. Both conserved end residues are trimmed from each CDR3.

TRBV18	TRBJ2-1	ASSAPQGIFYNEQF
TRBV5-6	TRBJ1-5	ASSLGTGISNQPQH
TRBV7-8	TRBJ2-5	ASSTGTQETQY
TRBV27	TRBJ1-4	ASTSRGTTNEKLF
TRBV21-1	TRBJ1-5	ASSKSYQPQH
TRBV30	TRBJ2-5	AWSTGVRETQY
TRBV7-3	TRBJ2-2	ASSLTLGGPVSGELF
TRBV7-9	TRBJ1-1	ASSSAGDEAF
TRBV18	TRBJ1-5	ASPPGQGQPQH
TRBV7-9	TRBJ1-5	ASSAISQPQH
TRBV6-5	TRBJ2-4	ASTTQGIQY
TRBV10-3	TRBJ2-7	AIRQDRVSYEQY
TRBV7-3	TRBJ1-1	ASSLTPTGMNTEAF
TRBV11-2	TRBJ2-7	ASSPGQNSYEQY
TRBV2	TRBJ1-6	ASSEGQGWDNSPLH
TRBV27	TRBJ1-5	ASSLRPPGQPYYSNQPQH